The 29 T cell receptor beta chains presented below share a single source sample, sequenced in a study of blood T cells in healthy people across ages. Through a sample-barcoded 5' primer and a J-beta primer mix, a second PCR was run for roughly 6 to 12 cycles. TCRdb independently ran MiXCR on the 5' RACE reads; one entry per CDR3 protein. Among more than 700,000 distinct CDR3 sequences listed, 46% were seen once. The sample consisted of blood. The receptors stem from an elderly man in good health.

The CDR3 spells CASSETETQYF. CDR3 in DNA: TGCGCCAGCAGCGAAACAGAGACCCAGTACTTC. This chain connects TRBV5-1 to TRBJ2-5; no definite D call. This CDR3 contains 11 residues. The germline V and J ends were trimmed by 4 bases and 4 bases, with 5 bases remaining between them. Germline V gene lookup returns CDR1 SGHRS and CDR2 YFSETQ.

This clonotype was counted ten times or more. The chain carries TRBV29-1 and TRBJ1-1; no definite D call. Trimming pared 3 bases from V and 1 base from J, leaving 15 bases between. CDR1 is SQVTM, CDR2 ANQGSEA, per germline. CDR3 size: 15 residues. The CDR3 region is CSVEREWTPNTEAFF. CDR3 bases: TGCAGCGTTGAGAGGGAATGGACTCCGAACACTGAAGCTTTCTTT.

This clonotype was picked up one time. CDR3 residues: CASSLERHTEAFF. The CDR3 DNA is TGTGCCAGCAGCTTAGAGCGGCACACTGAAGCTTTCTTT. The V call is TRBV11-1, the J call TRBJ1-1; D is unclear. The CDR3 has 13 residues. Germline lookup yields CDR1 SGHAT and CDR2 FQDESV (reference sequence). Trimming left V 1 base short and J 3 bases short, with 6 bases between.

The V call is TRBV27, the J call TRBJ2-1, with 11 bases fitting TRBD2. This CDR3 has 17 amino acids. The germline V gene encodes CDR1 MNHEY and CDR2 SMNVEV (reference sequence). V was clipped by 8 bases and J by 0 bases; unmatched bases: 9. The CDR3 sequence: CASSTSGTASSYNEQFF. The CDR3 DNA follows: TGTGCCAGCTCGACTAGCGGGACGGCCAGCTCCTACAATGAGCAGTTCTTC.

The chain employs TRBV12-3 or TRBV12-4 and TRBJ1-2; 7 positions match TRBD1. This CDR3 contains 21 residues. Trimming removed 6 bases from V and 11 bases from J; junction bases left unmatched: 36. This CDR3 is CASSIGQETLGAHAGDGRYTF. CDR3 DNA: TGTGCCAGCAGCATTGGACAGGAGACGTTGGGCGCCCACGCCGGTGACGGGAGATACACCTTC.

V gene TRBV5-1 combines with J gene TRBJ2-3, with TRBD1 identical over 8 bases. V shed 4 bases and J 1 base; nucleotides not matched to a gene: 8. Germline V gene sequence: CDR1 SGHRS, CDR2 YFSETQ. The CDR3 length is 16 residues. The CDR3 nucleotides read TGCGCCAGCAGCCCGGAAGGGACAGGACGCACAGATACGCAGTATTTT. This encodes CASSPEGTGRTDTQYF.

V is TRBV5-1 and J is TRBJ2-7; D could derive from TRBD1 or TRBD2 (5 bases each). The CDR3 totals 16 residues. The germline V gene encodes CDR1 SGHRS and CDR2 YFSETQ. V lost 4 bases and J lost 1, with 18 bases in between. DNA of the CDR3: TGCGCCAGCAGCGGTCGGGGCGGAAGGGGATCCTACGAGCAGTACTTC. It codes for CASSGRGGRGSYEQYF.

The chain uses TRBV29-1 and TRBJ2-3; possibly TRBD2 for D (6 bases). V lost 4 bases, J lost 4 bases, and 12 bases lay in between. The CDR3 contains 13 residues. Germline V CDR1 and CDR2: SQVTM, ANQGSEA. DNA of the CDR3: TGCAGCGTTGGCGGGATAGGGGCAGATACGCAGTATTTT. It codes for CSVGGIGADTQYF.

In this sample, this clonotype turned up a few times. The chain employs TRBV20-1 and TRBJ2-4, with D unresolved. Trimming shortened V by 6 bases and J by 0 bases, and 15 bases separated the two germline ends. This CDR3 region has 15 residues. The V gene's germline CDR1 is DFQATT and CDR2 SNEGSKA (reference sequence). The DNA for the CDR3 is TGCAGTGCCGACAACCCCCGATTAGCCAAAAACATTCAGTACTTC. Translating it yields CSADNPRLAKNIQYF.

The V gene is TRBV29-1, the J gene TRBJ1-1; a possible D gene is TRBD1 (6 bases). V lost 6 bases to trimming and J lost 4 bases, with 21 bases between them. From germline, CDR1 is SQVTM and CDR2 ANQGSEA. This CDR3 region has 15 residues. The CDR3 here is CSVDRSPGLGTEAFF. DNA of the CDR3: TGCAGCGTAGACAGGTCCCCCGGCCTGGGCACTGAAGCTTTCTTT.

The chain uses TRBV29-1 and TRBJ2-7; TRBD1 matches at 8 bases. Germline loops: CDR1 SQVTM, CDR2 ANQGSEA. Trimming took 7 bases from V and 7 from J; bases not matched to a gene: 12. This CDR3 region has 13 residues. The CDR3 DNA sequence: TGCAGCGGGGGGGACAGGATGATTAGTGAGCAGTACTTC. Translation: CSGGDRMISEQYF.

The chain couples TRBV5-1 to TRBJ2-5; 12 nucleotides line up with TRBD2. The V segment lost 4 bases and the J segment 4 bases; nucleotides outside the gene matches: 8. The germline V gene encodes CDR1 SGHRS and CDR2 YFSETQ. CDR3 length: 16 amino acids. CDR3 region: CASSRRLAGVGETQYF. For the CDR3, the DNA is TGCGCCAGCAGCCGTAGACTAGCGGGAGTTGGAGAGACCCAGTACTTC.

This clonotype was observed a few times. The rearrangement links TRBV7-9 to TRBJ2-7; D possibly matches TRBD1 or TRBD2 (5 bases each). The CDR3 has 14 residues. Germline V gene lookup returns CDR1 SEHNR and CDR2 FQNEAQ (reference sequence). The V and J ends lost 5 bases and 4 bases respectively, with 15 bases between them. The CDR3 nucleotides read TGTGCCAGCAGCCCGATCAGGGAGCAGTACGAGCAGTACTTC. It specifies CASSPIREQYEQYF.

The chain is built from TRBV6-2 or TRBV6-3 and TRBJ2-1; D is unresolved. The J call is in doubt because the DNA end fits TRBJ2-7 better. This CDR3 has 14 amino acids. Germline lookup yields CDR1 MNHEY and CDR2 SVGEGT. For the CDR3, the DNA is TGTGCCAGCAGTTACTCCCGCTCCTGCAATGAGCAGTACTTC. It translates to CASSYSRSCNEQYF.

This clonotype was seen many times. The chain carries TRBV7-2 and TRBJ2-3, with TRBD2 matching 10 bases. The V and J ends lost 0 bases and 3 bases, in that order; junction bases with no gene match: 9. The germline CDR1 and CDR2 sequences are SGHTA and FQGNSA. The CDR3 has 18 residues. CDR3 loop: CASSLARLAGVETDTQYF. The DNA of the CDR3 is TGTGCCAGCAGCTTAGCCCGTCTAGCGGGAGTCGAGACAGATACGCAGTATTTT.

Concerning this clonotype itself: Mismatch with germline at one junction end may stem from a read error. This rearrangement joins TRBV7-2 to TRBJ2-5; TRBD1 might be the D (8 bases). CDR1 and CDR2 (germline): SGHTA, FQGNSA. The CDR3 contains 16 residues. Here the CDR3 reads CASSPSQGGGGETQYF. CDR3 nucleotide sequence: TGCGCCAGCAGCCCATCACAGGGGGGGGGCGGAGAGACCCAGTACTTC. The full variable domain, its missing parts supplied by reference TRBV7-2 and TRBJ2-5, is GAGVSQSPSNKVTEKGKDVELRCDPISGHTALYWYRQSLGQGLEFLIYFQGNSAPDKSGLPSDRFSAERTGGSVSTLTIQRTQQEDSAVYLCASSPSQGGGGETQYFGPGTRLLVL.

The table lists this clonotype with a few counts. The J gene is TRBJ2-5, the V gene TRBV7-9, with D maybe TRBD2 (6 bases). CDR1 SEHNR and CDR2 FQNEAQ come from the germline V gene (reference sequence). V was cut by 5 bases and J by 10 bases, with 17 bases left in between. This CDR3 comprises 13 residues. This chain's CDR3 is CASSPGLPGLQYF. As DNA, the CDR3 is TGTGCCAGCAGCCCGGGACTCCCGGGGCTCCAGTACTTC.

Ten or more counts support this clonotype. The chain couples TRBV5-1 to TRBJ2-3; no firm D call. The germline gives CDR1 SGHRS, CDR2 YFSETQ. The germline V and J ends were trimmed by 0 bases and 0 bases, with 11 bases remaining between them. The CDR3 loop spans 16 amino acids. The CDR3 coding sequence is TGCGCCAGCAGCTTGGTTGGAGAACCTAGCACAGATACGCAGTATTTT. Its translation is CASSLVGEPSTDTQYF.

The gene calls are TRBV20-1 and TRBJ2-5; possibly TRBD2 for D (5 bases). CDR3 length: 13 amino acids. CDR1 and CDR2 from the germline V gene are DFQATT and SNEGSKA (reference sequence). V was clipped by 3 bases and J by 5 bases, with 13 bases between them. Here the CDR3 DNA reads TGCAGTGCTAGTGATAGCGTTCAGGAGACCCAGTACTTC. Its translation is CSASDSVQETQYF.

This chain links TRBV19 with TRBJ2-7; 7 bases are a match to TRBD1. CDR3 length: 14 amino acids. Per germline, CDR1 LNHDA and CDR2 SQIVND (reference sequence). Trimming at V came to 5 bases and at J to 0 bases, leaving 4 bases not matched to a gene. Here the CDR3 DNA reads TGTGCCAGTAGTTTTGGACAGGACTCCTACGAGCAGTACTTC. Amino acid sequence: CASSFGQDSYEQYF. The whole variable domain, filled in from reference TRBV19 and TRBJ2-7, reads DGGITQSPKYLFRKEGQNVTLSCEQNLNHDAMYWYRQDPGQGLRLIYYSQIVNDFQKGDIAEGYSVSREKKESFPLTVTSAQKNPTAFYLCASSFGQDSYEQYFGPGTRLTVT.

This clonotype was counted only a few times. This chain uses TRBV29-1 with TRBJ2-5, with D perhaps matching TRBD2 (5 bases). The DNA matches TRBJ2-7 better at its end, which makes the J call doubtful. CDR1 and CDR2 from the germline V gene are SQVTM and ANQGSEA. The CDR3 loop spans 13 amino acids. Here the CDR3 reads CSVVTGTRGEQYF. In nucleotides, the CDR3 is TGCAGCGTTGTAACGGGAACACGTGGCGAGCAGTACTTC.

In this sample, this clonotype turned up a few times. The gene calls are TRBV20-1 and TRBJ2-3; 9 bases align to TRBD2. Unmatched junction bases numbered 8, after V lost 2 bases and J lost 8 bases. The CDR3 is made up of 14 amino acids. Germline-derived CDR1 and CDR2 are DFQATT and SNEGSKA (reference sequence). The CDR3 spells CSARLAGSAGTQYF. The CDR3 nucleotides read TGCAGTGCTAGACTAGCGGGGAGCGCGGGTACGCAGTATTTT.

The rearrangement links TRBV7-2 to TRBJ1-3; a possible D gene is TRBD1 (5 bases). The germline gives CDR1 SGHTA, CDR2 FQGNSA. This CDR3 has 18 amino acids. Trimming removed 0 bases at V and 0 bases at J, with 15 bases between. CDR3 protein: CASSLARTLGRSGNTIYF. CDR3 DNA sequence: TGTGCCAGCAGCTTAGCGAGGACACTGGGGCGCTCTGGAAACACCATATATTTT.

In this sample, this clonotype turned up a few times. V and J are TRBV28 and TRBJ2-1; TRBD2 matches at 14 bases. This CDR3 spans 15 amino acids. Germline-derived CDR1 and CDR2 are MDHEN and SYDVKM. V was pared by 7 bases and J by 9 bases, with 8 bases of the junction left unmatched. CDR3 loop: CASMKSGTSGGEQFF. The DNA of the CDR3 is TGTGCCAGCATGAAATCCGGGACTAGCGGGGGTGAGCAGTTCTTC.

This clonotype came up a few times. V gene TRBV20-1 combines with J gene TRBJ2-3; 11 bases map to TRBD2. The CDR3 totals 15 residues. The V segment lost 3 bases and the J segment 4 bases; nucleotides outside the gene matches: 6. The V gene's germline CDR1 is DFQATT and CDR2 SNEGSKA (reference sequence). CDR3 amino acids: CSARLLAGESDTQYF. DNA for the CDR3: TGCAGTGCTAGGCTACTAGCGGGAGAGTCAGATACGCAGTATTTT.

Of note for this clonotype: This may be a read error: a much more frequent sequence differs by one nucleotide. The rearrangement uses TRBV7-3 and TRBJ2-7; possibly TRBD1 for D (6 bases). There are 13 residues in the CDR3. Germline V gives CDR1 SGHTA, CDR2 FQGTGA. CDR3 region: CAGSSNGQTEQYF. The CDR3 bases are TGTGCCGGCAGCTCCAACGGACAGACCGAGCAGTACTTC. Looking up the rest from reference TRBV7-3 and TRBJ2-7 gives the full variable domain: GAGVSQTPSNKVTEKGKYVELRCDPISGHTALYWYRQSLGQGPEFLIYFQGTGAADDSGLPNDRFFAVRPEGSVSTLKIQRTERGDSAVYLCAGSSNGQTEQYFGPGTRLTVT.

V and J are TRBV9 and TRBJ2-5; tentative D call: TRBD1 (5 bases). The J call may be incorrect, as the DNA end agrees better with TRBJ2-7. The length of the CDR3 is 16 residues. Germline assignment: CDR1 SGDLS and CDR2 YYNGEE. DNA of the CDR3: TGTGCCAGCAGCGTAGGCCCCGTCATAGGGGTAAACGAGCAGTACTTC. Its translation is CASSVGPVIGVNEQYF.

The chain couples TRBV12-3 or TRBV12-4 to TRBJ2-3; 10 positions match TRBD1. This CDR3 spans 15 amino acids. V gave up 3 bases and J gave up 3 bases; unmatched junction bases: 3. Here the CDR3 DNA reads TGTGCCAGCAGTTTTGGGACAGGGGAAACAGATACGCAGTATTTT. Residues: CASSFGTGETDTQYF.

This rearrangement joins TRBV6-6 to TRBJ1-5; 8 bases agree with TRBD1. This CDR3 has 13 amino acids. V lost 4 bases, J lost 5 bases, and 1 base stayed unmatched. CDR1 is MNHNY, CDR2 SVGAGI, per germline (reference sequence). Here the CDR3 DNA reads TGTGCCAGCAGTTTGGGACAGGATCAGCCCCAGCATTTT. Its protein product is CASSLGQDQPQHF.